The T cell receptor beta chain under discussion was sequenced for a study of Graves' ophthalmopathy and Graves' hyperthyroidism. Overall study context: At the time of initial diagnosis and before any treatment, peripheral blood was collected. General study findings and limits: Stable hyperthyroidism and ophthalmopathy were told apart by a 13-signature model, which achieved approximately 87% sensitivity and 65% to 83% specificity. Most thyroid-expanded clonotypes exceeding 0.001 frequency were also found in blood.

Amplification of TCR beta CDR3 regions used RNA transcripts. First-round RT-PCR with HTBI primers preceded a second-round multiplex PCR. One entry per CDR3 protein results from TCRdb running MiXCR on the multiplex PCR reads. Of about 740,000 distinct CDR3 sequences listed, roughly 40% are singletons. Trimming took 4 bases from V and 3 from J, leaving 13 bases between them. The CDR3 extends over 15 amino acids. Comment on this clonotype: Its antigen is unidentified.

The chain is built from TRBV12-3 or TRBV12-4 and TRBJ1-5; no firm D call. Input material: peripheral blood. The TCR originated in an adult man with Graves' ophthalmopathy. The CDR3 bases are TGTGCCAGCAGTTCCCCGGTGGAAAACAATCAGCCCCAGCATTTT. This encodes CASSSPVENNQPQHF.